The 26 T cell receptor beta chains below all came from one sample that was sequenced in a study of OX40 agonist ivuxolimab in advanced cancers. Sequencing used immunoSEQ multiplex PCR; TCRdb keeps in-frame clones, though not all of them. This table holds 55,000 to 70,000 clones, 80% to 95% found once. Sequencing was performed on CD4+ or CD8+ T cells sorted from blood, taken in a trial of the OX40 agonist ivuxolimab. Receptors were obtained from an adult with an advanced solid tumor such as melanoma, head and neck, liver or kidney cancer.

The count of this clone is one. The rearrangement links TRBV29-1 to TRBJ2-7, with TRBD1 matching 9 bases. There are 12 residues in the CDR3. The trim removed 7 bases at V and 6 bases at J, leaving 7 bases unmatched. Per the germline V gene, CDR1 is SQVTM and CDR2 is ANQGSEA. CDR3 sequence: CSGTGTGSEQYF. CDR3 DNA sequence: TGCAGCGGTACCGGGACAGGGAGCGAGCAGTACTTC.

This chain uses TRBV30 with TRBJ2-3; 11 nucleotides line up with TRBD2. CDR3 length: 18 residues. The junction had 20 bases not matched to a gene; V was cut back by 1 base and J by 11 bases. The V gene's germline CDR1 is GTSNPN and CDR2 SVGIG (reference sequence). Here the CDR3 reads CAWSDTWGGTSGREGQYF. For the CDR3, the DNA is TGTGCCTGGAGTGACACGTGGGGAGGGACTAGCGGCAGGGAGGGGCAGTATTTT. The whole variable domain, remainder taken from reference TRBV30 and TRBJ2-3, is SQTIHQWPATLVQPVGSPLSLECTVEGTSNPNLYWYRQAAGRGLQLLFYSVGIGQISSEVPQNLSASRPQDRQFILSSKKLLLSDSGFYLCAWSDTWGGTSGREGQYFGPGTRLTVL.

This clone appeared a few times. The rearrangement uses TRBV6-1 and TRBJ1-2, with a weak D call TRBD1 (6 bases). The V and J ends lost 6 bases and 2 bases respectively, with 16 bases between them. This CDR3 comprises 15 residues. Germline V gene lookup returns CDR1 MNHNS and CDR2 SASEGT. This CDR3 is CASSPNGGANYGYTF. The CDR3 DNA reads TGTGCCAGCAGCCCGAATGGGGGCGCAAACTATGGCTACACCTTC.

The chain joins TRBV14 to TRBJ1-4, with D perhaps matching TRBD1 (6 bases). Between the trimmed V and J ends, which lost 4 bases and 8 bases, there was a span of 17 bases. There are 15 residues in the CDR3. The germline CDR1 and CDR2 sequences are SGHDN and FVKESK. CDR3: CASSLNQGTGEKLFF. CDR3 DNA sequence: TGTGCCAGCAGCCTCAATCAGGGGACGGGCGAAAAACTGTTTTTT.

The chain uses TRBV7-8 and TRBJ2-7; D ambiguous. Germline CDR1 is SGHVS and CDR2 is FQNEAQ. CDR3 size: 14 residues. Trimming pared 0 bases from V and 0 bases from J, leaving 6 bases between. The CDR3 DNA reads TGTGCCAGCAGCTTAGCAGGAGTCTCCTACGAGCAGTACTTC. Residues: CASSLAGVSYEQYF.

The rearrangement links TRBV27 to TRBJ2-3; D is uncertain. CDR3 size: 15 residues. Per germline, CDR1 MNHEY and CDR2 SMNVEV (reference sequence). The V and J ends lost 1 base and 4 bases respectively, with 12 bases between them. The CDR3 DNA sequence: TGTGCCAGCAGTTTATTGGTCGCTTTCCCAGATACGCAGTATTTT. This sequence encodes CASSLLVAFPDTQYF.

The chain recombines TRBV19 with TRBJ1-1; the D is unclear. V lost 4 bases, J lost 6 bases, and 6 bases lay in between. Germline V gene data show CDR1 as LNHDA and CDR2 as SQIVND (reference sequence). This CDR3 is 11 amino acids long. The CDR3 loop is CASSSDPEAFF. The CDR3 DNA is TGTGCCAGTAGTAGCGACCCTGAAGCTTTCTTT.

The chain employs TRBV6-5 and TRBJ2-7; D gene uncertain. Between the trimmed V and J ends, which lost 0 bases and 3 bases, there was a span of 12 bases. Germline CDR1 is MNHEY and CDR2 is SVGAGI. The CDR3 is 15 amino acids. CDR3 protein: CASSYSEGTNYEQYF. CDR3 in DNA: TGTGCCAGCAGTTACTCGGAAGGAACAAACTACGAGCAGTACTTC.

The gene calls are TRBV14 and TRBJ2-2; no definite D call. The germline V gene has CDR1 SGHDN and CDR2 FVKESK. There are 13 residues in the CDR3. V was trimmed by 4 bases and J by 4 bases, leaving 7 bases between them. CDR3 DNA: TGTGCCAGCAGCCCTTACAGCACCGGGGAGCTGTTTTTT. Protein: CASSPYSTGELFF.

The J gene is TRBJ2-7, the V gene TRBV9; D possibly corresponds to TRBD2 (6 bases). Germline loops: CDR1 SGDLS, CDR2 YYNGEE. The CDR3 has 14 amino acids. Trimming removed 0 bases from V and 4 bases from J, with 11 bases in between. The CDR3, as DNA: TGTGCCAGCAGCGTAGGCGGGGTCTCATACGAGCAGTACTTC. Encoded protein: CASSVGGVSYEQYF.

The CDR3 DNA sequence: TGTGCCAGCAGTGAAGGAGGGGTCCCGAACACTGAAGCTTTCTTT. It yields the protein CASSEGGVPNTEAFF. The V gene is TRBV2, the J gene TRBJ1-1, with D maybe TRBD1 (5 bases). The V end lost 1 base, the J end lost 1 base, and 10 bases lay between the germline ends. The germline CDR1 and CDR2 sequences are SNHLY and FYNNEI. The CDR3 totals 15 residues.

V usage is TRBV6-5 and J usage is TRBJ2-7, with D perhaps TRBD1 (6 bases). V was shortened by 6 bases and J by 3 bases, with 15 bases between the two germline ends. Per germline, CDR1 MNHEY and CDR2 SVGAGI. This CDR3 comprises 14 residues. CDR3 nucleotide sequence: TGTGCCAGCAGCCTGGCAGGGGAAGGCTACGAGCAGTACTTC. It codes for CASSLAGEGYEQYF.

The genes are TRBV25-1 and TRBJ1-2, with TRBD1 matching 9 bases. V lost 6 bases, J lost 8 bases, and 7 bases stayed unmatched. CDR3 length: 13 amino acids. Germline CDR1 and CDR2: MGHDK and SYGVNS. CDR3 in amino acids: CASRGTGNPGYTF. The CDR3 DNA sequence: TGTGCCAGCAGGGGGACAGGGAACCCCGGCTACACCTTC.

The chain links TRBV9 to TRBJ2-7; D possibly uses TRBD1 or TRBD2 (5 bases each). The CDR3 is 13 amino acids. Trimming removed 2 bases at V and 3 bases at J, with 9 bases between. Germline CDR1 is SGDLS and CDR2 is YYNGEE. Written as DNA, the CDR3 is TGTGCCAGCAGCGTCGGGACCAACTACGAGCAGTACTTC. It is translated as CASSVGTNYEQYF.

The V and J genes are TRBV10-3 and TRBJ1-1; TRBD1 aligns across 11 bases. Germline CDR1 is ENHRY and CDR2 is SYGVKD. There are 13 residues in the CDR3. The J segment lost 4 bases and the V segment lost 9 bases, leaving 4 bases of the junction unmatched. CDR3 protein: CAIAGTGGTEAFF. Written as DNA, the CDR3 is TGTGCCATTGCCGGGACAGGGGGCACTGAAGCTTTCTTT.

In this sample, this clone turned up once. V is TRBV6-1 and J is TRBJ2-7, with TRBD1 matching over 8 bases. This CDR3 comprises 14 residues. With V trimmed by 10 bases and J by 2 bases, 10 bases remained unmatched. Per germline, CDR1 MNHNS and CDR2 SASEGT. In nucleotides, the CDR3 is TGTGCCACCCTCCCGGGACAGGTCACCTACGAGCAGTACTTC. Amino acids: CATLPGQVTYEQYF.

The chain's CDR3 is CASSQLADTGELFF. Written as DNA, the CDR3 is TGTGCCAGCAGCCAGTTAGCGGACACCGGGGAGCTGTTTTTT. The rearrangement links TRBV14 to TRBJ2-2; tentatively, D is TRBD2 (6 bases). Germline-derived CDR1 and CDR2 are SGHDN and FVKESK. CDR3 length: 14 amino acids. Trimming pared 3 bases from V and 3 bases from J, leaving 8 bases between.

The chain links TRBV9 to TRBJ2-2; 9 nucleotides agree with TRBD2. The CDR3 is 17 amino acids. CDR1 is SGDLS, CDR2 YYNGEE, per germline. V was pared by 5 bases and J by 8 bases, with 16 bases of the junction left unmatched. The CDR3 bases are TGTGCCAGCAGTCACCCTATTAGCGGGGGCCAAAGGGGGGAGCTGTTTTTT. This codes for CASSHPISGGQRGELFF.

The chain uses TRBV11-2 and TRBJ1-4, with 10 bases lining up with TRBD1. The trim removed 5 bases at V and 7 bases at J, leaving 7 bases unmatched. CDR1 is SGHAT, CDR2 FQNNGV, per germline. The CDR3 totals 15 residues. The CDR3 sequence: CASSRGQGESEKLFF. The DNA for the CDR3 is TGTGCCAGCAGCCGAGGACAGGGGGAGAGTGAAAAACTGTTTTTT.

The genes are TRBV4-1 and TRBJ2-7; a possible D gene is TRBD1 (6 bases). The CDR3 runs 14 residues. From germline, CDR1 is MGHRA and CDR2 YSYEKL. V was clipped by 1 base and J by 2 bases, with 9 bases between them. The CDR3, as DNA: TGCGCCAGCAGCCAAGCAACAGGGACCTACGAGCAGTACTTC. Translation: CASSQATGTYEQYF.

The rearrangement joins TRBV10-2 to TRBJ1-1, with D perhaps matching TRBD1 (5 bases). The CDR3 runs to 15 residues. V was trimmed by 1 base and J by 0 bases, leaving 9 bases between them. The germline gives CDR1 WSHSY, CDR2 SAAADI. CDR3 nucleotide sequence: TGCGCCAGCAGTGAGTGGGCAGGGATGAACACTGAAGCTTTCTTT. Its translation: CASSEWAGMNTEAFF.

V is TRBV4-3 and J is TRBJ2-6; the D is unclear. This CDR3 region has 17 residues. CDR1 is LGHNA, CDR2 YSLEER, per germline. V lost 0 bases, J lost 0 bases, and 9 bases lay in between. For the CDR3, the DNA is TGCGCCAGCAGCCAAGATGGCCAGGCCTCTGGGGCCAACGTCCTGACTTTC. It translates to CASSQDGQASGANVLTF.

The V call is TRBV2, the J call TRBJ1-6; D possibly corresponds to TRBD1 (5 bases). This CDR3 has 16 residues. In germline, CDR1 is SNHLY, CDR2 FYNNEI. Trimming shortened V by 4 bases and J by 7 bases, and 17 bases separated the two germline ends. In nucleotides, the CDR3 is TGTGCCAGCAGTGGGGGAGACAGCCTATGGAATTCACCCCTCCACTTT. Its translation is CASSGGDSLWNSPLHF.

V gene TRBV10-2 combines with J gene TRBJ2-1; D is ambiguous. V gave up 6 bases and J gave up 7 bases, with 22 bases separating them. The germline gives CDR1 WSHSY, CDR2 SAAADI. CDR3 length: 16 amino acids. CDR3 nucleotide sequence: TGCGCCAGCAGGGGCCCCGGGCACACCCCGTCAAATGAGCAGTTCTTC. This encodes CASRGPGHTPSNEQFF.

The CDR3, as DNA: TGTGCCAGCAGCTTAGAAACGGGACAGGGTTACGGCGAGCAGTACTTC. This encodes CASSLETGQGYGEQYF. The rearrangement joins TRBV7-6 to TRBJ2-7, with 9 nucleotides matching TRBD1. Germline CDR1 SGHVS, CDR2 FNYEAQ. V lost 1 base to trimming and J lost 6 bases; unmatched junction nucleotides: 10. The length of the CDR3 is 16 residues.

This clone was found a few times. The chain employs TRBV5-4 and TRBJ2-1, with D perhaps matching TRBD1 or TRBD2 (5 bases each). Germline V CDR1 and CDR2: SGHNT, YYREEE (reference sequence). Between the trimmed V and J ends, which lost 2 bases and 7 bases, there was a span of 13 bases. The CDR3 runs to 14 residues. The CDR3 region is CASSFRGALNEQFF. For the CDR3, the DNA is TGTGCCAGCAGCTTTAGAGGGGCTCTAAATGAGCAGTTCTTC.